In this sample, the clone carrying this T cell receptor beta chain turned up once. The antigen remains undetermined. This sample stems from a study of OX40 agonist ivuxolimab in advanced cancers. Profiling relied on immunoSEQ multiplex PCR, and the TCRdb table lists in-frame clones only, not all of them. This table has approximately 100,000 clones, approximately 90% appearing once. The study's findings and limits: On average, CD8+ T cells had more expanded clones than CD4+. At 0.1 to 3.0 mg/kg, CD4+ and CD8+ blood T cells expanded clonally by week 6.

Trimming cost V 3 bases and J 0 bases, with 12 bases left between them. Germline CDR1 is LNHDA and CDR2 is SQIVND (reference sequence). The CDR3 is 16 amino acids. The sequence was obtained from an adult with an advanced solid tumor such as melanoma, head and neck, liver or kidney cancer. The genes are TRBV19 and TRBJ2-1; D unresolved. The source material was CD4+ or CD8+ T cells sorted from blood, sampled in a trial of the OX40 agonist ivuxolimab. The CDR3 DNA reads TGTGCCAGTAGTATGGTCCGGCGGAGCTCCTACAATGAGCAGTTCTTC. It is translated as CASSMVRRSSYNEQFF.